The source of this TCR beta chain is a study of blood T cell repertoires in COVID-19. Study context: The origin of the acute and convalescent COVID-19 samples was the United States, Italy and Spain. Sources were T cells, B-cell-depleted T cells, or PBMCs; the material itself was cDNA or gDNA.

Trimming shortened V by 1 base and J by 6 bases, and 15 bases separated the two germline ends. Germline-derived CDR1 and CDR2 are SEHNR and FQNEAQ (reference sequence). The CDR3 runs to 15 residues. Authors' methods: Estimated nucleated cell counts came from reference gene primer amplification. Sequencing was performed with immunoSEQ multiplex PCR; in TCRdb, only in-frame clones are kept and a portion is missing. From that table come the V and J calls and clone size; the DNA was used to work out D and trimming. The sample holds fewer than 60,000 clones, over 75% seen once. The chain couples TRBV7-9 to TRBJ1-2, with D hard to call. The sample comprised peripheral blood. This receptor was taken from a woman of 80 years or more with COVID-19, enrolled during active disease. CDR3 region: CASSLEPNLGDGYTF. For the CDR3, the DNA is TGTGCCAGCAGCTTAGAACCCAACCTGGGCGATGGCTACACCTTC.